The next 22 T cell receptor beta chains were all read from a single sample in a study of neoadjuvant anti-PD-1 for oral cavity cancer. As for time point: after neoadjuvant nivolumab, at surgical resection. The method was immunoSEQ multiplex PCR; TCRdb's version includes in-frame clones alone and lacks a portion of them. Among 20,000 to 25,000 clones listed, around 43% were seen once. The specimen was tumor tissue, collected after nivolumab (anti-PD-1) treatment. The receptors were gathered from a person aged 35 to 85 with oral cavity squamous cell carcinoma.

A few counts support this clone. The chain uses TRBV7-9 and TRBJ2-3, with 9 bases identical to TRBD2. The V and J ends lost 4 bases and 2 bases, in that order; junction bases with no gene match: 4. The germline V gene encodes CDR1 SEHNR and CDR2 FQNEAQ (reference sequence). This CDR3 has 15 amino acids. CDR3 residues: CASSSIAGVTDTQYF. Written as DNA, the CDR3 is TGTGCCAGCAGCTCAATAGCGGGGGTCACAGATACGCAGTATTTT.

The table lists this clone with a few counts. V gene TRBV5-1 combines with J gene TRBJ2-1; 10 positions match TRBD1. With V trimmed by 4 bases and J by 4 bases, 5 bases remained unmatched. The CDR3 consists of 15 residues. Per germline, CDR1 SGHRS and CDR2 YFSETQ. This CDR3 is CASSPGQGGYNEQFF. The CDR3 DNA sequence: TGCGCCAGCAGCCCCGGACAGGGGGGGTACAATGAGCAGTTCTTC.

This clone has only one observation. The rearrangement joins TRBV7-2 to TRBJ2-7; D is unclear. With 5 bases removed from V and 5 bases from J, the gap between germline ends came to 16 bases. CDR3 length: 14 residues. CDR1 is SGHTA and CDR2 is FQGNSA in the germline V gene. The CDR3 spells CASSPEVGFHEQYF. The DNA of the CDR3 is TGTGCCAGCAGCCCCGAGGTAGGGTTCCACGAGCAGTACTTC.

This clone was counted only a few times. V usage is TRBV6-4 and J usage is TRBJ1-2; possible D gene TRBD1, 6 bases. Trimming cost V 3 bases and J 10 bases, with 9 bases left between them. CDR3 size: 11 residues. In germline, CDR1 is MRHNA, CDR2 SNTAGT. Written as DNA, the CDR3 is TGTGCCAGCAGTGAGGCAGGGGTCTACACCTTC. This gives the protein CASSEAGVYTF.

CDR3 coding DNA: TGTGCCAGCAGTCAGGGGGTCAGGCAGCCCCAGCATTTT. Protein product: CASSQGVRQPQHF. This chain uses TRBV6-1 with TRBJ1-5; TRBD1 matches at 7 bases. The CDR3 loop spans 13 amino acids. Germline V lookup: CDR1 MNHNS, CDR2 SASEGT. V was pared by 5 bases and J by 7 bases, with 5 bases of the junction left unmatched.

Many counts were recorded for this clone. The chain joins TRBV9 to TRBJ1-5; 8 bases align to TRBD1. Trimming at V came to 4 bases and at J to 3 bases, leaving 6 bases not matched to a gene. The CDR3 is 15 amino acids. Germline-derived CDR1 and CDR2 are SGDLS and YYNGEE. The CDR3: CASSPGQGLNQPQHF. For the CDR3, the DNA is TGTGCCAGCAGCCCTGGACAGGGTCTCAATCAGCCCCAGCATTTT.

The V gene is TRBV7-8, the J gene TRBJ1-1; D is ambiguous. Trimming left V 5 bases short and J 3 bases short, with 13 bases between. The CDR3 is 14 amino acids. Germline-derived CDR1 and CDR2 are SGHVS and FQNEAQ. The CDR3 is CASSTLRGDTEAFF. CDR3 nucleotide sequence: TGTGCCAGCAGCACCTTGCGGGGAGACACTGAAGCTTTCTTT.

The CDR3 here is CASSRTPGTGNTGELFF. In nucleotides, the CDR3 is TGTGCCAGCAGCCGTACCCCCGGGACGGGGAACACCGGGGAGCTGTTTTTT. This chain joins TRBV11-2 and TRBJ2-2; D tentatively fits TRBD1 or TRBD2 (5 bases each). The V gene's germline CDR1 is SGHAT and CDR2 FQNNGV. V lost 5 bases and J lost 1, with 17 bases in between. CDR3 length: 17 residues.

This clone was observed at least ten times. The gene calls are TRBV19 and TRBJ1-5, with a weak D call TRBD1 (5 bases). The CDR3 has 15 residues. Germline V gives CDR1 LNHDA, CDR2 SQIVND (reference sequence). Trimming left V 5 bases short and J 7 bases short, with 18 bases between. DNA for the CDR3: TGTGCCAGTAGTGCGGGGGATGGAGTGCGCCAGCCCCAGCATTTT. Residues: CASSAGDGVRQPQHF.

The chain is built from TRBV6-9 and TRBJ2-1; 8 bases line up with TRBD1. The germline gives CDR1 MNHGY, CDR2 SVAAGI. The CDR3 extends over 15 amino acids. The ends lost 4 bases at V and 5 bases at J; junction bases unmatched: 7. CDR3 sequence reads: CASSSQTGAHNEQFF. The DNA of the CDR3 is TGTGCCAGCAGTTCTCAGACAGGGGCCCACAATGAGCAGTTCTTC.

This clone was observed many times. The chain is built from TRBV10-1 and TRBJ2-1; D gene uncertain. CDR1 is WNHNN and CDR2 is SYGVQD in the germline V gene (reference sequence). V dropped 9 bases and J dropped 5 bases, with 8 bases sitting between them. This CDR3 is built from 11 residues. The CDR3 is CARAKDNEQFF. In DNA form, the CDR3 reads TGCGCCAGGGCGAAAGACAATGAGCAGTTCTTC.

The rearrangement joins TRBV6-6 to TRBJ1-5; D gene ambiguous. The V and J ends lost 2 bases and 6 bases respectively, with 8 bases between them. The CDR3 runs to 13 residues. Germline V gene sequence: CDR1 MNHNY, CDR2 SVGAGI (reference sequence). The chain's CDR3 is CASSYATGQPQHF. The CDR3 nucleotides read TGTGCCAGCAGTTACGCAACGGGTCAGCCCCAGCATTTT.

There are a few counts of this clone. This chain uses TRBV18 with TRBJ2-3, with unresolved D. V shed 2 bases and J shed 0 bases, with 9 bases lying between them. Germline V gene lookup returns CDR1 KGHSH and CDR2 LQKENI. The CDR3 sequence is 15 residues long. CDR3 sequence (DNA): TGTGCCAGCTCACCATTGAGAACCAGCACAGATACGCAGTATTTT. It translates to CASSPLRTSTDTQYF.

The rearrangement uses TRBV7-2 and TRBJ2-1; no firm D call. Between the trimmed V and J ends, which lost 1 base and 9 bases, there was a span of 10 bases. CDR3 length: 13 amino acids. In germline, CDR1 is SGHTA, CDR2 FQGNSA. CDR3 in amino acids: CASSLVARVEQFF. DNA for the CDR3: TGTGCCAGCAGCTTAGTCGCAAGGGTTGAGCAGTTCTTC.

The V gene is TRBV7-9, the J gene TRBJ2-7, with D perhaps matching TRBD2 (5 bases). Between the trimmed V and J ends, which lost 5 bases and 3 bases, there was a span of 11 bases. The length of the CDR3 is 13 residues. In germline, CDR1 is SEHNR, CDR2 FQNEAQ (reference sequence). The CDR3 protein is CASSVDLHYEQYF. CDR3 bases: TGTGCCAGCAGCGTGGACTTGCACTACGAGCAGTACTTC. The whole variable domain, filled in from reference TRBV7-9 and TRBJ2-7, reads DTGVSQNPRHKITKRGQNVTFRCDPISEHNRLYWYRQTLGQGPEFLTYFQNEAQLEKSRLLSDRFSAERPKGSFSTLEIQRTEQGDSAMYLCASSVDLHYEQYFGPGTRLTVT.

In its sample, this clone was seen once. This chain connects TRBV27 to TRBJ2-1; D uncertain. This CDR3 comprises 12 residues. Germline CDR1 MNHEY, CDR2 SMNVEV (reference sequence). V shed 1 base and J shed 6 bases, with 4 bases lying between them. CDR3 coding DNA: TGTGCCAGCAGTTTATTTGGCAATGAGCAGTTCTTC. This sequence encodes CASSLFGNEQFF.

V and J are TRBV6-1 and TRBJ2-5, with 7 bases matching TRBD1. This CDR3 spans 14 amino acids. V gave up 7 bases and J gave up 2 bases; unmatched junction bases: 7. Germline V gene sequence: CDR1 MNHNS, CDR2 SASEGT. CDR3 protein: CASTLQGVQETQYF. The CDR3 nucleotides are TGTGCCAGCACCCTCCAGGGGGTACAAGAGACCCAGTACTTC.

The V gene is TRBV5-8, the J gene TRBJ1-2, with no clear D. The ends were cut back, 0 bases at V and 8 bases at J, with 14 bases in the middle. This CDR3 is built from 14 residues. Germline-derived CDR1 and CDR2 are SGHTS and YDEGEE. DNA of the CDR3: TGTGCCAGCAGCTTGGGCTCGAGAACGGGGGGCTACACCTTC. This encodes CASSLGSRTGGYTF. Full variable domain (missing parts from reference TRBV5-8 and TRBJ1-2): EAGVTQSPTHLIKTRGQQATLRCSPISGHTSVYWYQQALGLGLQFLLWYDEGEERNRGNFPPRFSGRQFPNYSSELNVNALELEDSALYLCASSLGSRTGGYTFGSGTRLTVV.

This clone appeared a few times. The V call is TRBV5-1, the J call TRBJ2-3; the D gene is possibly TRBD1 (6 bases). Germline CDR1 is SGHRS and CDR2 is YFSETQ. V was shortened by 6 bases and J by 0 bases, with 11 bases between the two germline ends. This CDR3 is 14 amino acids long. Here the CDR3 reads CASKGVESTDTQYF. Written as DNA, the CDR3 is TGCGCCAGCAAGGGGGTGGAGAGCACAGATACGCAGTATTTT.

This chain connects TRBV28 to TRBJ2-1; either TRBD1 or TRBD2 may supply D (5 bases each). Germline assignment: CDR1 MDHEN and CDR2 SYDVKM. Trimming left V 1 base short and J 3 bases short, with 13 bases between. The CDR3 is 16 amino acids. The CDR3 DNA sequence: TGTGCCAGCAGTTTATCTGAGGGGAGAAACTACAATGAGCAGTTCTTC. Residues: CASSLSEGRNYNEQFF. The variable domain in full, with the rest retrieved from reference TRBV28 and TRBJ2-1, is DVKVTQSSRYLVKRTGEKVFLECVQDMDHENMFWYRQDPGLGLRLIYFSYDVKMKEKGDIPEGYSVSREKKERFSLILESASTNQTSMYLCASSLSEGRNYNEQFFGPGTRLTVL.

This clone turned up a few times. V gene TRBV5-1 combines with J gene TRBJ2-3, with D possibly matching TRBD2 (6 bases). Germline CDR1 is SGHRS and CDR2 is YFSETQ. The CDR3 runs 14 residues. V was pared by 5 bases and J by 3 bases, with 13 bases between. The CDR3 protein is CASREGSSTDTQYF. The CDR3 region has the DNA TGCGCCAGCAGGGAGGGGAGCTCAACAGATACGCAGTATTTT.

In its sample, this clone was seen a few times. The chain joins TRBV19 to TRBJ2-3, with TRBD1 identical over 7 bases. The CDR3 consists of 15 residues. The J segment lost 5 bases and the V segment lost 1 base, leaving 6 bases of the junction unmatched. Germline CDR1 LNHDA, CDR2 SQIVND (reference sequence). The CDR3 DNA reads TGTGCCAGTAGTATAGGAGAGGGGGCGAGAGATACGCAGTATTTT. This codes for CASSIGEGARDTQYF.